The clone carrying this T cell receptor beta chain was counted ten times or more. Germline assignment: CDR1 SGHRS and CDR2 YFSETQ. CDR3 length: 15 residues. Unmatched junction bases numbered 2, after V lost 1 base and J lost 3 bases. The sample originates from a study of patients and donors after allogeneic stem cell transplantation. Via MiXCR, TCRdb re-called the RT-PCR reads, giving one row per CDR3 protein. Of 920,000 or so distinct CDR3 sequences in the sample, roughly 18% were seen once. Sequencing was carried out using blood, either unsorted or a sorted T cell fraction (not recorded which). The origin of this receptor is a human donor who was either an allogeneic HSCT recipient or a stem cell or donor lymphocyte infusion donor (not recorded which). It is not recorded whose cells these are; they may come from a transplant donor. The chain carries TRBV5-1 and TRBJ2-5, with TRBD2 matching 11 bases. Written as DNA, the CDR3 is TGCGCCAGCAGCTTGTCTAGCGGGGGGAAAGAGACCCAGTACTTC. Translation: CASSLSSGGKETQYF.